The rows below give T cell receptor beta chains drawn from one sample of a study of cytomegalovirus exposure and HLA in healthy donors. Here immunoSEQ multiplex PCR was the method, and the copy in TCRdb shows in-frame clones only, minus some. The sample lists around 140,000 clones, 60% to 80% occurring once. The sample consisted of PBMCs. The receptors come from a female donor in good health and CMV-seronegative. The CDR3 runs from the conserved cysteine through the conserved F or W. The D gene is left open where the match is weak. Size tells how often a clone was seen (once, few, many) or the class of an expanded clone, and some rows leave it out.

DNA: TGTGCCAGCAGCCAAGAAGAGGTCAGGGGGCGTGTAGGCGAGCAGTACTTC
CDR3: CASSQEEVRGRVGEQYF
D: TRBD1
J: TRBJ2-7
V: TRBV4-2
size: once

DNA: TGCGCCAGCAGCCAAGAGGTACAGGGGGGAGATACGCAGTATTTT
CDR3: CASSQEVQGGDTQYF
D: TRBD1
J: TRBJ2-3
V: TRBV4-1
size: -

DNA: TGTGCCAGCGAGTGGAGTACTAACTATGGCTACACCTTC
CDR3: CASEWSTNYGYTF
D: -
J: TRBJ1-2
V: TRBV28
size: few

DNA: TGTGCCAGCAGCCAAGGGGCAGGGGGCAATGAGCAGTTCTTC
CDR3: CASSQGAGGNEQFF
D: TRBD1
J: TRBJ2-1
V: TRBV4-2
size: -

DNA: TGCGCCAGCAGCTTGGGTCCAAGCACAGATACGCAGTATTTT
CDR3: CASSLGPSTDTQYF
D: -
J: TRBJ2-3
V: TRBV5-1
size: -

DNA: TGTGCCAGCAGTTTTGAGAGGGGGAATGGAAACACCATATATTTT
CDR3: CASSFERGNGNTIYF
D: -
J: TRBJ1-3
V: TRBV28
size: -

DNA: TGTGCCAGCAGCTTAGCAGTCAGGCTGGAAGCTTTCTTT
CDR3: CASSLAVRLEAFF
D: -
J: TRBJ1-1
V: TRBV7-2
size: few

DNA: TGTGCCAGCAGTCAGTCGACGGGGGGCGCCTATGGCTACACCTTC
CDR3: CASSQSTGGAYGYTF
D: -
J: TRBJ1-2
V: TRBV6-4
size: few

DNA: TGTGCCAGCAGCGCGACTAGCGAGAACTACAATGAGCAGTTCTTC
CDR3: CASSATSENYNEQFF
D: TRBD2
J: TRBJ2-1
V: TRBV7-9
size: once

DNA: TGTGCCAGCTCACCAGGGGCGGGGATCACTGAAGCTTTCTTT
CDR3: CASSPGAGITEAFF
D: -
J: TRBJ1-1
V: TRBV18
size: -

DNA: TGTGCCAGCAGGGCTCGGACAGGCTATGGCTACACCTTC
CDR3: CASRARTGYGYTF
D: TRBD1
J: TRBJ1-2
V: TRBV6-5
size: few

DNA: TGTGCCTACCAAAGCGGGACTGTAAGCAATGAGCAGTTCTTC
CDR3: CAYQSGTVSNEQFF
D: TRBD2
J: TRBJ2-1
V: TRBV30
size: -

DNA: TGTGCCAGCAATATCCGGGACAGATACTACAATGAGCAGTTCTTC
CDR3: CASNIRDRYYNEQFF
D: TRBD1
J: TRBJ2-1
V: TRBV28
size: -

DNA: TGTGCCAGCAGCGAAAATCACCTTAGCTCCCAGTACTTC
CDR3: CASSENHLSSQYF
D: -
J: TRBJ2-5
V: TRBV7-6
size: few

DNA: TGTGCCAGCAGTTTGGGGCAGGGGGCAGGTGGTGAAAAACTGTTTTTT
CDR3: CASSLGQGAGGEKLFF
D: TRBD1
J: TRBJ1-4
V: TRBV27
size: -

DNA: TGTGCCAGCAGCCCCCGGACCGGGACAGACGAGCAGTACTTC
CDR3: CASSPRTGTDEQYF
D: TRBD1
J: TRBJ2-7
V: TRBV9
size: -

DNA: TGTGCCAGCAGCTCGCGCGGACTAGCGGGATTACCGTTCTTC
CDR3: CASSSRGLAGLPFF
D: TRBD2
J: TRBJ2-1
V: TRBV7-2
size: -

DNA: TGTGCCAGCAGTGAAGCTTCCCTCGGGGGACGCTCTTTT
CDR3: CASSEASLGGRSF
D: -
J: TRBJ1-4
V: TRBV6-1
size: -

DNA: TGCGCCAGCAGCTTGGCCACTAGCAGGGCAACTAGCACAGATACGCAGTATTTT
CDR3: CASSLATSRATSTDTQYF
D: -
J: TRBJ2-3
V: TRBV5-1
size: -

DNA: TGTGCCAGTAGAACCGACAGGGGTCGGGCTGAAGCTTTCTTT
CDR3: CASRTDRGRAEAFF
D: TRBD1
J: TRBJ1-1
V: TRBV19
size: few

DNA: TGTGCCAGCAGCTTAGCGTCCCCGGCAGGGTATAGCTATGGCTACACCTTC
CDR3: CASSLASPAGYSYGYTF
D: -
J: TRBJ1-2
V: TRBV7-6
size: -

DNA: TGCAGCGTTCCTATACGGTCCTCTGGGGCCAACGTCCTGACTTTC
CDR3: CSVPIRSSGANVLTF
D: -
J: TRBJ2-6
V: TRBV29-1
size: -